These 6 T cell receptor beta chains were sequenced from one sample in a study of cytomegalovirus exposure and HLA in healthy donors. Vbeta (60) and Jbeta (13) primers were used in the PCR. Sequencing was performed with immunoSEQ multiplex PCR; in TCRdb, only in-frame clones are kept and a portion is missing. The sample comprises about 120,000 clones, about three quarters of which are singletons, and 2.5% to 3.5% rests with the top ten. The sample comprised PBMCs. The receptor set was obtained from a woman between 25 and 40 years old in good health and CMV-seropositive.

The chain has TRBV6-6 and TRBJ1-6; the match to TRBD1 covers 10 bases. Looked up from germline, CDR1 is MNHNY and CDR2 is SVGAGI (reference sequence). The CDR3 extends over 13 amino acids. V lost 5 bases and J lost 10; bases outside the gene matches: 2. The CDR3 sequence: CASSDRGLSPLHF. The CDR3 nucleotides read TGTGCCAGCAGTGACAGGGGGCTCTCACCCCTCCACTTT.

The chain recombines TRBV15 with TRBJ2-7, with 8 nucleotides matching TRBD2. In germline, CDR1 is LNHNV, CDR2 YYDKDF (reference sequence). Losses at the gene ends were 2 bases for V and 4 bases for J; bases not matched to a gene: 22. The CDR3 consists of 20 residues. The chain's CDR3 is CATSRSTLRGGGLTHYEQYF. CDR3 nucleotide sequence: TGTGCCACCAGCAGATCCACTCTAAGGGGCGGGGGGCTTACTCATTACGAGCAGTACTTC. The full variable domain, in which reference TRBV15 and TRBJ2-7 provide the parts outside the CDR3, is DAMVIQNPRYQVTQFGKPVTLSCSQTLNHNVMYWYQQKSSQAPKLLFHYYDKDFNNEADTPDNFQSRRPNTSFCFLDIRSPGLGDTAMYLCATSRSTLRGGGLTHYEQYFGPGTRLTVT.

This clone was counted a few times. V and J are TRBV7-8 and TRBJ1-6, with TRBD1 identical over 9 bases. CDR1 is SGHVS and CDR2 is FQNEAQ in the germline V gene. CDR3 length: 14 residues. V was clipped by 3 bases and J by 8 bases; unmatched bases: 2. Here the CDR3 reads CASSLGQGYSPLHF. The CDR3 region has the DNA TGTGCCAGCAGCTTGGGACAGGGTTATTCACCCCTCCACTTT.

This clone was seen just once. This CDR3 reads CASSRPSTGDTEAFF. Written as DNA, the CDR3 is TGTGCCAGCAGTAGGCCTTCCACAGGTGACACTGAAGCTTTCTTT. This chain links TRBV6-6 with TRBJ1-1; perhaps TRBD1 as D (5 bases). Germline CDR1 and CDR2: MNHNY and SVGAGI (reference sequence). This CDR3 has 15 residues. The ends were cut back, 5 bases at V and 3 bases at J, with 16 bases in the middle.

The chain links TRBV5-1 to TRBJ1-2; TRBD1 agrees at 8 bases. This CDR3 spans 14 amino acids. Losses at the gene ends were 3 bases for V and 2 bases for J; bases not matched to a gene: 3. Germline assignment: CDR1 SGHRS and CDR2 YFSETQ. The CDR3 region has the DNA TGCGCCAGCAGCTGGGACAGGCCAAACTATGGCTACACCTTC. Residues: CASSWDRPNYGYTF.

J is TRBJ2-5 and V is TRBV5-8; D remains unclear. The CDR3 has 12 residues. The V gene lost 3 bases and the J gene lost 1 base, with 4 bases spanning the gap. In germline, CDR1 is SGHTS, CDR2 YDEGEE. The CDR3 is CASSSVQETQYF. CDR3 sequence (DNA): TGTGCCAGCAGCTCTGTCCAAGAGACCCAGTACTTC. The full variable domain, its missing parts supplied by reference TRBV5-8 and TRBJ2-5, is EAGVTQSPTHLIKTRGQQATLRCSPISGHTSVYWYQQALGLGLQFLLWYDEGEERNRGNFPPRFSGRQFPNYSSELNVNALELEDSALYLCASSSVQETQYFGPGTRLLVL.